Included here is one T cell receptor beta chain sequence, with context. Its antigen remains unidentified. Clones were read by immunoSEQ multiplex PCR, and TCRdb kept only the in-frame ones, dropping some. The repertoire holds some 43,000 clones, with about 90% as singletons. The entry originates in a study of OX40 agonist ivuxolimab in advanced cancers. At the level of the study: An anti-OX40 (CD134) antibody with agonistic activity, ivuxolimab, was administered to patients. Prior anti-PD-1, anti-PD-L1 or anti-CTLA-4 therapy did not bar entry, and more than 35% had some.

Broader study findings: Some nonresponders likewise displayed low normalized T-cell clonal expansion.

On cycle 4 day 1 and cycle 7 day 1, as well as at baseline, blood was sampled. The germline CDR1 and CDR2 sequences are GTSNPN and SVGIG (reference sequence). Trimming removed 8 bases at V and 8 bases at J, with 16 bases between. The CDR3 runs to 13 residues. This rearrangement joins TRBV30 to TRBJ1-6; no clear D. The source is an adult with an advanced solid tumor such as melanoma, head and neck, liver or kidney cancer. The starting material was CD4+ or CD8+ T cells sorted from blood, obtained in a trial of the OX40 agonist ivuxolimab. In DNA form, the CDR3 reads TGTGCCGGAAAGCAGCCAAATGATTCACCCCTCCACTTT. This translates into CAGKQPNDSPLHF.